The subject of this entry is one T cell receptor beta chain. After removal of 5 bases from V and 5 bases from J, the junction contained 5 bases not matched to a gene. CDR1 is SNHLY, CDR2 FYNNEI, per germline. CDR3 length: 14 residues. The record originates from a study of blood T cell repertoires in COVID-19. The wider study: From the United States, Italy and Spain came samples of acute and convalescent COVID-19.

Sequencing was performed with immunoSEQ multiplex PCR; in TCRdb, only in-frame clones are kept and a portion is missing. The sample yields around 51,000 clones, about 86% seen once. The gene calls are TRBV2 and TRBJ2-4, with 8 bases aligning to TRBD1. The origin of this receptor is a man older than 75 with active COVID-19. Sequences were obtained from peripheral blood. As DNA, the CDR3 is TGTGCCAGCAGTCCTGGGACAGGAGAAAACATTCAGTACTTC. Translating gives CASSPGTGENIQYF.